Presented here are 30 T cell receptor beta chains from one specimen sequenced in a study of blood T cell repertoires in COVID-19 (TCRdb year 2020). The method was the immunoSEQ multiplex PCR assay. What TCRdb holds here is the immuneACCESS table cut down to in-frame rearrangements. Part of the clones is not present; checked against another copy, under half of the missing clones reflect an unresolved V gene, and the others are unexplained. This sample is represented by approximately 300,000 clones; 75% to 90% of them were singletons. Roughly 5% of the sample is in the top ten clones. Sequenced input: PBMCs or T cells enriched from blood (not recorded which). The receptors shown here come from a man aged 60 to 69 who had recovered from COVID-19.

J is TRBJ1-5 and V is TRBV2; D remains unclear. V was pared by 2 bases and J by 5 bases, with 4 bases between. CDR3 length: 12 amino acids. CDR1 is SNHLY and CDR2 is FYNNEI in the germline V gene. The CDR3 bases are TGTGCCAGCAGTGAACTTGATCAGCCCCAGCATTTT. It specifies CASSELDQPQHF.

This rearrangement joins TRBV9 to TRBJ2-5; 9 nucleotides agree with TRBD1. Germline CDR1 SGDLS, CDR2 YYNGEE. V dropped 2 bases and J dropped 2; count of bases not matched to a gene: 7. The CDR3 is 16 amino acids. This chain's CDR3 is CASSVLSGQGQETQYF. CDR3 nucleotides: TGTGCCAGCAGCGTTCTTTCCGGACAGGGGCAAGAGACCCAGTACTTC.

The chain couples TRBV24-1 to TRBJ2-1, with D maybe TRBD1 (5 bases). Deletions cut 5 bases from V and 8 bases from J, with 9 bases between. Germline CDR1 KGHDR, CDR2 SFDVKD. CDR3 length equals 12 residues. This chain's CDR3 is CATSAEGDEQFF. DNA of the CDR3: TGTGCCACCAGTGCAGAAGGGGATGAGCAGTTCTTC.

The chain uses TRBV5-1 and TRBJ2-5, with D possibly TRBD1 on 5 matching bases. The CDR3 spans 15 residues. Trimming removed 0 bases from V and 0 bases from J, with 9 bases in between. Germline values: CDR1 SGHRS, CDR2 YFSETQ. The CDR3 loop is CASSLVGANQETQYF. The CDR3 coding sequence is TGCGCCAGCAGCTTGGTAGGGGCGAACCAAGAGACCCAGTACTTC.

V usage is TRBV7-8 and J usage is TRBJ2-7, with D tentatively TRBD1 (6 bases). The ends were cut back, 5 bases at V and 6 bases at J, with 23 bases in the middle. CDR1 and CDR2 (germline): SGHVS, FQNEAQ. This CDR3 spans 16 amino acids. The DNA of the CDR3 is TGTGCCAGCAGCCAACCAGGACAGACTGAAAATAGCGAGCAGTACTTC. Translation: CASSQPGQTENSEQYF.

This rearrangement joins TRBV7-2 to TRBJ1-5; D is undetermined. V shed 1 base and J shed 10 bases, with 8 bases lying between them. The CDR3 contains 12 residues. Germline CDR1 is SGHTA and CDR2 is FQGNSA. Here the CDR3 DNA reads TGTGCCAGCAGCTTAGGCGGGTTACCCCAGCATTTT. Translation: CASSLGGLPQHF.

V and J are TRBV5-1 and TRBJ2-3; 7 bases align to TRBD2. The V and J ends lost 4 bases and 2 bases, in that order; junction bases with no gene match: 4. Per germline, CDR1 SGHRS and CDR2 YFSETQ. This CDR3 has 14 amino acids. CDR3 sequence reads: CASSGGLNTDTQYF. In DNA, the CDR3 is TGCGCCAGCAGCGGGGGACTAAACACAGATACGCAGTATTTT.

The genes are TRBV4-3 and TRBJ1-1, with 9 positions matching TRBD1. Germline V lookup: CDR1 LGHNA, CDR2 YSLEER. The CDR3 sequence is 15 residues long. The V gene end was trimmed by 5 bases and the J gene end by 1 base; junction bases not matched to a gene: 5. The CDR3 nucleotides are TGCGCCAGCAGCGAACCGGGACAGGGGAACACTGAAGCTTTCTTT. It specifies CASSEPGQGNTEAFF.

V gene TRBV28 combines with J gene TRBJ2-1; 14 bases are a match to TRBD2. CDR3 size: 17 residues. The germline gives CDR1 MDHEN, CDR2 SYDVKM. Trimming took 4 bases from V and 9 from J; bases not matched to a gene: 11. The CDR3 region is CASSSLGLAGGLGEQFF. As DNA, the CDR3 is TGTGCCAGCAGTTCCCTCGGACTAGCGGGAGGCTTGGGTGAGCAGTTCTTC.

This rearrangement joins TRBV6-5 to TRBJ1-5; possibly TRBD1 for D (5 bases). Germline-derived CDR1 and CDR2 are MNHEY and SVGAGI. Deletions cut 7 bases from V and 7 bases from J, with 17 bases between. The CDR3 sequence is 14 residues long. CDR3 in DNA: TGTGCCAGCAATAATCAGGGTAACTGGCAGCCCCAGCATTTT. The encoded protein is CASNNQGNWQPQHF.

The V and J genes are TRBV9 and TRBJ2-1; possible D gene TRBD2, 6 bases. CDR3 length: 15 amino acids. V lost 0 bases, J lost 8 bases, and 15 bases lay in between. Looked up from germline, CDR1 is SGDLS and CDR2 is YYNGEE. CDR3 nucleotides: TGTGCCAGCAGCGTAGGACCGGGAGTAAGCGATGAGCAGTTCTTC. Encoded protein: CASSVGPGVSDEQFF.

Only one count was recorded for this clone. The rearrangement uses TRBV6-5 and TRBJ1-2; 9 nucleotides line up with TRBD1. J lost 8 bases, V lost 4 bases, and 5 bases had no gene match. The CDR3 is 13 amino acids. CDR1 and CDR2 (germline): MNHEY, SVGAGI. For the CDR3, the DNA is TGTGCCAGCAGTTCTGGACAGGGGTGGGGCTACACCTTC. Protein sequence: CASSSGQGWGYTF.

V and J are TRBV19 and TRBJ2-5, with D uncertain. Germline assignment: CDR1 LNHDA and CDR2 SQIVND (reference sequence). The germline V and J ends were trimmed by 3 bases and 5 bases, with 10 bases remaining between them. The CDR3 length is 13 residues. CDR3 nucleotide sequence: TGTGCCAGTAGTATCTCTAGGATCGAGACCCAGTACTTC. This translates into CASSISRIETQYF.

This chain joins TRBV19 and TRBJ2-7, with a possible D match to TRBD1 (6 bases). The CDR3 runs 14 residues. The germline V gene has CDR1 LNHDA and CDR2 SQIVND (reference sequence). Trimming pared 3 bases from V and 2 bases from J, leaving 11 bases between. CDR3 in DNA: TGTGCCAGTAGTATGGGGGACAAAGCCTACGAGCAGTACTTC. This translates into CASSMGDKAYEQYF. The variable domain in full, with the rest retrieved from reference TRBV19 and TRBJ2-7, is DGGITQSPKYLFRKEGQNVTLSCEQNLNHDAMYWYRQDPGQGLRLIYYSQIVNDFQKGDIAEGYSVSREKKESFPLTVTSAQKNPTAFYLCASSMGDKAYEQYFGPGTRLTVT.

V and J are TRBV10-3 and TRBJ2-7, with 9 bases aligning to TRBD1. CDR3 length: 13 amino acids. Germline CDR1 reads ENHRY; CDR2 reads SYGVKD. The V and J ends lost 6 bases and 2 bases, in that order; junction bases with no gene match: 2. The DNA of the CDR3 is TGTGCCATCAGAGGACAGGGGCCCTACGAGCAGTACTTC. Residues: CAIRGQGPYEQYF.

The chain has TRBV3-1 (or the pseudogene TRBV3-2) and TRBJ1-3, with D maybe TRBD1 (6 bases). The V gene's germline CDR1 is LGHDT and CDR2 YNNKEL (reference sequence). Trimming took 6 bases from V and 3 from J, leaving 12 bases between them. The CDR3 contains 14 residues. CDR3 sequence reads: CASRLRGIGNTIYF. The CDR3 DNA is TGTGCCAGCAGACTTAGGGGGATTGGAAACACCATATATTTT.

The rearrangement uses TRBV10-3 and TRBJ1-2, with 9 nucleotides matching TRBD1. In germline, CDR1 is ENHRY, CDR2 SYGVKD. The CDR3 contains 14 residues. V dropped 5 bases and J dropped 5; count of bases not matched to a gene: 6. CDR3 coding DNA: TGTGCCATCAGTTTCCAGACAGGGGGGTATGGCTACACCTTC. It yields the protein CAISFQTGGYGYTF.

The chain is built from TRBV4-2 and TRBJ1-4; TRBD1 might be the D (5 bases). The CDR3 is 16 residues long. Looked up from germline, CDR1 is LGHNA and CDR2 is YNFKEQ. Trimming shortened V by 4 bases and J by 0 bases, and 12 bases separated the two germline ends. The CDR3 DNA reads TGTGCCAGCAGCCCCCGGGGGGGGACAACTAATGAAAAACTGTTTTTT. It specifies CASSPRGGTTNEKLFF.

CDR3 protein: CASSLAGANEKLFF. The CDR3, as DNA: TGTGCCAGCAGCTTGGCCGGGGCTAATGAAAAACTGTTTTTT. The chain employs TRBV5-8 and TRBJ1-4; D not certain. V shed 0 bases and J shed 3 bases, with 6 bases lying between them. This CDR3 has 14 residues. Germline CDR1 reads SGHTS; CDR2 reads YDEGEE.

J is TRBJ2-7 and V is TRBV6-5, with D maybe TRBD2 (5 bases). Germline lookup yields CDR1 MNHEY and CDR2 SVGAGI. Trimming left V 0 bases short and J 0 bases short, with 12 bases between. CDR3 length: 16 residues. The CDR3 region has the DNA TGTGCCAGCAGTTACTCAAGGCGGGCGAGCTCCTACGAGCAGTACTTC. It codes for CASSYSRRASSYEQYF.

This clone was counted only a few times. The chain couples TRBV16 to TRBJ1-5; 7 bases are shared with TRBD1. Germline V gives CDR1 KGHSY, CDR2 FQNENV. The CDR3 totals 15 residues. J gave up 3 bases and V 0 bases, and 2 bases lay outside the gene matches. CDR3 residues: CASSQSQGINQPQHF. The CDR3 DNA follows: TGTGCCAGCAGCCAATCACAGGGGATCAATCAGCCCCAGCATTTT.

The chain combines TRBV28 with TRBJ2-5, with 7 bases fitting TRBD1. This CDR3 has 15 amino acids. V trimming: 3 bases; J trimming: 7 bases; junction bases outside the gene matches: 11. Germline V gene data show CDR1 as MDHEN and CDR2 as SYDVKM. The CDR3 loop reads CASSLRMTGPGTQYF. CDR3 nucleotides: TGTGCCAGCAGTTTGCGTATGACAGGGCCAGGGACCCAGTACTTC.

V and J are TRBV19 and TRBJ2-7, with 9 bases that match TRBD2. The germline V gene encodes CDR1 LNHDA and CDR2 SQIVND (reference sequence). The CDR3 runs 15 residues. Trimming took 5 bases from V and 5 from J; bases not matched to a gene: 10. The CDR3 coding sequence is TGTGCCAGTAGTCTCCAGCGTAGCGGGAGTGACGAGCAGTACTTC. It translates to CASSLQRSGSDEQYF.

The chain is built from TRBV9 and TRBJ2-2; 7 nucleotides agree with TRBD1. In germline, CDR1 is SGDLS, CDR2 YYNGEE. V dropped 2 bases and J dropped 4; count of bases not matched to a gene: 5. The CDR3 is 15 amino acids. The CDR3 loop is CASSVDRVGTGELFF. CDR3 DNA sequence: TGTGCCAGCAGCGTCGACAGGGTGGGCACCGGGGAGCTGTTTTTT.

The chain links TRBV13 to TRBJ1-3, with a weak D call TRBD1 (5 bases). The V gene lost 1 base and the J gene lost 0 bases, with 13 bases spanning the gap. Germline-derived CDR1 and CDR2 are PRHDT and FYEKMQ (reference sequence). This CDR3 spans 17 amino acids. CDR3 coding DNA: TGTGCCAGCAGCTTAGAGCTGGGGGGGTCCTCTGGAAACACCATATATTTT. Translation: CASSLELGGSSGNTIYF. The variable domain in full, with the rest retrieved from reference TRBV13 and TRBJ1-3, is AAGVIQSPRHLIKEKRETATLKCYPIPRHDTVYWYQQGPGQDPQFLISFYEKMQSDKGSIPDRFSAQQFSDYHSELNMSSLELGDSALYFCASSLELGGSSGNTIYFGEGSWLTVV.

About this clone: A junction end diverges from the germline sequence, so it may reflect a read error. V and J are TRBV6-5 and TRBJ2-7; D is ambiguous. The CDR3 has 13 residues. Germline CDR1 and CDR2: MNHEY and SVGAGI. CDR3 sequence: CASSDSSSVEQYF. In DNA, the CDR3 is TGTGCCAGCAGTGACTCCTCCTCAGTCGAGCAGTACTTC.

This chain uses TRBV5-6 with TRBJ1-2, with TRBD1 matching 8 bases. V dropped 1 base and J dropped 4; count of bases not matched to a gene: 6. CDR1 is SGHDT and CDR2 is YYEEEE in the germline V gene. CDR3 length: 15 residues. The CDR3 nucleotides are TGTGCCAGCAGCTTGCCCGGACAGGGAGTCTATGGCTACACCTTC. Encoded protein: CASSLPGQGVYGYTF. The full variable domain, its missing parts supplied by reference TRBV5-6 and TRBJ1-2, is DAGVTQSPTHLIKTRGQQVTLRCSPKSGHDTVSWYQQALGQGPQFIFQYYEEEERQRGNFPDRFSGHQFPNYSSELNVNALLLGDSALYLCASSLPGQGVYGYTFGSGTRLTVV.

V gene TRBV18 combines with J gene TRBJ2-7; 8 bases agree with TRBD2. Per germline, CDR1 KGHSH and CDR2 LQKENI. Losses at the gene ends were 4 bases for V and 5 bases for J; bases not matched to a gene: 7. This CDR3 spans 14 amino acids. The CDR3 coding sequence is TGTGCCAGCTCACTTCGGAATAGCGGGAACGAGCAGTACTTC. It encodes CASSLRNSGNEQYF.

CDR3 in amino acids: CASSLGTSGTVSQYF. The CDR3 coding sequence is TGTGCCAGCAGCTTGGGTACTAGCGGGACCGTATCGCAGTACTTC. The chain couples TRBV5-5 to TRBJ2-7, with 10 bases that match TRBD2. J was trimmed by 9 bases and V by 0 bases; bases with no gene match: 9. The CDR3 totals 15 residues. In germline, CDR1 is SGHKS, CDR2 YYEKEE (reference sequence). The full variable domain, rest sourced from reference TRBV5-5 and TRBJ2-7, is DAGVTQSPTHLIKTRGQQVTLRCSPISGHKSVSWYQQVLGQGPQFIFQYYEKEERGRGNFPDRFSARQFPNYSSELNVNALLLGDSALYLCASSLGTSGTVSQYFGPGTRLTVT.

V usage is TRBV15 and J usage is TRBJ2-7; D uncertain. The germline CDR1 and CDR2 sequences are LNHNV and YYDKDF (reference sequence). Trimming cost V 1 base and J 2 bases, with 12 bases left between them. This CDR3 contains 15 residues. In DNA, the CDR3 is TGTGCCACCAGCAGAGCGGGTTCACGCGCCTACGAGCAGTACTTC. Its protein is CATSRAGSRAYEQYF.